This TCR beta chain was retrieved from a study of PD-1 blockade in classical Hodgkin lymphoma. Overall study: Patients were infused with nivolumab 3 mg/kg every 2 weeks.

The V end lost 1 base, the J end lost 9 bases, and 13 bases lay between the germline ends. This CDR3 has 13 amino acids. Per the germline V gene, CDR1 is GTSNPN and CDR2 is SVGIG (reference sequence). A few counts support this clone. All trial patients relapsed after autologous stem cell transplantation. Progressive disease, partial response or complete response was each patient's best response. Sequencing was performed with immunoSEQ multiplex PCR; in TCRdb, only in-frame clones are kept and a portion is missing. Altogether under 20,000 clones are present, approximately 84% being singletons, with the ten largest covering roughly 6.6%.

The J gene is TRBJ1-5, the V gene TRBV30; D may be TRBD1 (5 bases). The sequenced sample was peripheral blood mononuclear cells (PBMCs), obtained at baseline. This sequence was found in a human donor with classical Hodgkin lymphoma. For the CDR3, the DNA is TGTGCCTGGAGTGAGGGGTTGGGTGGGCCCCAGCATTTT. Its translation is CAWSEGLGGPQHF.